This T cell receptor (beta chain) was identified in a study of CD4 T cells in relation to SARS-CoV-2 and coronaviruses. On the study more broadly: A couple of subjects were Hispanic; patients were 8 males and a few females. Study-wide results and limits: The assay detects memory recall responses, not culture-primed primary responses. Monoreactive clones expanded significantly more to SARS-CoV-2 than crossreactive clones did.

Germline loops: CDR1 SGHAT, CDR2 FQNNGV. This CDR3 spans 15 amino acids. V shed 4 bases and J 3 bases; nucleotides not matched to a gene: 4. Regarding this clone: Its antigen remains unknown.

Uncultured naive and memory CD4+ T cells supplied DNA for deep TCR-beta sequencing. Sequenced by immunoSEQ multiplex PCR; TCRdb stores in-frame clones only, minus some. The profile shows tens of thousands of clones, about 90% of them singletons. The TCR comes from an adult with COVID-19. The sequenced sample consisted of naive CD4+ T cells from PBMCs. Stated subset: naive CD4+ T cells isolated by negative enrichment. The chain employs TRBV11-2 and TRBJ2-3; TRBD2 aligns across 10 bases. CDR3 in amino acids: CASSWTSGRTDTQYF. DNA of the CDR3: TGTGCCAGCAGCTGGACTAGCGGACGTACAGATACGCAGTATTTT.